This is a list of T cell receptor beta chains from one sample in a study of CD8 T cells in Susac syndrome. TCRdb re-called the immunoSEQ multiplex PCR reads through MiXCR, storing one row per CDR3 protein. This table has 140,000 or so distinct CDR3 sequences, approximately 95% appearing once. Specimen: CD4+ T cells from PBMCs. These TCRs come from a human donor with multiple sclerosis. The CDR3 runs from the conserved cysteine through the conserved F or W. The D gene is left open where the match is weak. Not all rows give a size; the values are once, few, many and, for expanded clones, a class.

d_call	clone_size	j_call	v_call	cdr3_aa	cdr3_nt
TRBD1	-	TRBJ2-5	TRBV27	CASREQGAVGETQYF	TGTGCCAGCAGGGAACAGGGGGCGGTTGGTGAGACCCAGTACTTC
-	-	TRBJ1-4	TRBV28	CASSLPPGATNEKLFF	TGTGCCAGCAGTTTACCCCCCGGGGCAACTAATGAAAAACTGTTTTTT
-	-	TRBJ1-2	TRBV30	CAWTRLASNALDYGYTF	TGTGCCTGGACTCGATTAGCCTCAAACGCTTTGGACTATGGCTACACCTTC
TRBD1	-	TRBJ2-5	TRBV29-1	CSVGGTAKETQYF	TGCAGCGTTGGGGGGACAGCTAAAGAGACCCAGTACTTC
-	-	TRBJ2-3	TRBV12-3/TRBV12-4	CASRQGGTDTQYF	TGTGCCAGCAGGCAGGGCGGCACAGATACGCAGTATTTT
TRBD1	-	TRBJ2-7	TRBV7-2	CASSWLRTGSYEQYF	TGTGCCAGCAGCTGGCTTAGGACAGGTTCCTACGAGCAGTACTTC
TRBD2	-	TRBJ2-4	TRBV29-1	CSVLNTGGRNIQYF	TGCAGCGTTCTCAATACGGGAGGGAGGAACATTCAGTACTTC
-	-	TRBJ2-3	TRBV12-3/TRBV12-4	CASSPRRGGRGDTQYF	TGTGCCAGCAGTCCCCGGCGGGGCGGGCGAGGAGATACGCAGTATTTT
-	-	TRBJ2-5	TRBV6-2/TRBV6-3	CASSWSGQQQETQYF	TGTGCCAGCAGTTGGTCTGGTCAACAACAAGAGACCCAGTACTTC
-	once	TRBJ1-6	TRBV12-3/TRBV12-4	CASSLGGAWNSPLHF	TGTGCCAGCAGTCTGGGGGGGGCATGGAATTCACCCCTCCACTTT
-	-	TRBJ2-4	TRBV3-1	CASSQGLAKNIQYF	TGTGCCAGCAGCCAAGGGCTAGCCAAAAACATTCAGTACTTC
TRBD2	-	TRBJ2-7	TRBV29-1	CSVDVSGVESEQYF	TGCAGCGTTGATGTTAGCGGGGTTGAATCCGAGCAGTACTTC
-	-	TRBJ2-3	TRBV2	CASRSTPDTQYF	TGTGCCAGCCGCTCTACCCCAGATACGCAGTATTTT
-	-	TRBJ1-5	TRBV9	CASSVDSGGGNQPQHF	TGTGCCAGCAGCGTAGATTCAGGAGGAGGCAATCAGCCCCAGCATTTT
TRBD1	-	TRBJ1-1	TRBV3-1	CASSQGRGTANTEAFF	TGTGCCAGCAGCCAGGGGAGGGGGACAGCGAACACTGAAGCTTTCTTT
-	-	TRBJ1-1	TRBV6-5	CASSYSAGRGMNTEAFF	TGTGCCAGCAGTTACTCGGCGGGCCGAGGGATGAACACTGAAGCTTTCTTT
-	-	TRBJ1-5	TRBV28	CAADPPDISNQPQHF	TGTGCCGCCGACCCCCCAGACATTAGCAATCAGCCCCAGCATTTT
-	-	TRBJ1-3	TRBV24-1	CATSDSGAGANTIYF	TGTGCCACCAGTGATTCCGGGGCCGGGGCGAACACCATATATTTT
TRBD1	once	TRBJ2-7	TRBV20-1	CSAGGQQIKSYEQYF	TGCAGTGCTGGGGGACAGCAAATTAAATCCTACGAGCAGTACTTC
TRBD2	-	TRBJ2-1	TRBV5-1	CASSLIAGTYNEQFF	TGCGCCAGCAGCTTGATAGCGGGGACCTACAATGAGCAGTTCTTC
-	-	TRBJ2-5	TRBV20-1	CSARRSYGGETQYF	TGCAGTGCTAGGCGTTCTTATGGGGGGGAGACCCAGTACTTC
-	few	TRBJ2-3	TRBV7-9	CASSRQGNTDTQYF	TGTGCCAGCAGCCGCCAGGGGAACACAGATACGCAGTATTTT
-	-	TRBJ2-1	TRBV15	CATSRGLELLNEQFF	TGTGCCACCAGCAGAGGATTGGAGTTACTCAATGAGCAGTTCTTC
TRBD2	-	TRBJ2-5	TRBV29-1	CSVARGGAETQYF	TGCAGCGTTGCCCGGGGGGGCGCCGAGACCCAGTACTTC
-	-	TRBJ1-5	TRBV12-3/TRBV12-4	CASRRTDYSNQPQHF	TGTGCCAGCAGGAGGACAGACTATAGCAATCAGCCCCAGCATTTT
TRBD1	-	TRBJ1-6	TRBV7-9	CASSLVGQVNSPLHF	TGTGCCAGCAGCTTAGTGGGACAGGTGAATTCACCCCTCCACTTT
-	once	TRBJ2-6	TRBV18	CASSLSQVSGANVLTF	TGTGCCAGCTCACTTTCGCAGGTCTCTGGGGCCAACGTCCTGACTTTC
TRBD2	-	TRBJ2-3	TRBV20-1	CSATRFAGGSDTQYF	TGCAGTGCTACCCGCTTCGCGGGGGGGTCAGATACGCAGTATTTT
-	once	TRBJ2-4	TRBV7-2	CASSLQGNIQYF	TGTGCCAGCAGCTTACAGGGGAACATTCAGTACTTC
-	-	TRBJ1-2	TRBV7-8	CASSPERGGYGYTF	TGTGCCAGCAGCCCCGAGAGGGGGGGCTATGGCTACACCTTC
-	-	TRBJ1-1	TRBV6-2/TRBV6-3	CASSYSSRVTEAFF	TGTGCCAGCAGTTACTCATCCAGGGTCACTGAAGCTTTCTTT
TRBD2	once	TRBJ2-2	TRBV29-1	CSVVLTGGGELFF	TGCAGCGTTGTGTTAACGGGAGGTGGGGAGCTGTTTTTT
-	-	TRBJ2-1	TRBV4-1	CASSLPPSQWGNEQFF	TGCGCCAGCAGCCTCCCTCCGTCCCAATGGGGCAATGAGCAGTTCTTC
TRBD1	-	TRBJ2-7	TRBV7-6	CASSKTGAEQYF	TGTGCCAGCAGCAAGACAGGGGCCGAGCAGTACTTC
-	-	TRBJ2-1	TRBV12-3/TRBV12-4	CASSLGGSQASGSDEQFF	TGTGCCAGCAGTTTAGGGGGGTCCCAGGCTAGTGGTAGCGATGAGCAGTTCTTC
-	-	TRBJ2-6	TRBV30	CAWADAASGANVLTF	TGTGCCTGGGCTGATGCCGCCTCTGGGGCCAACGTCCTGACTTTC
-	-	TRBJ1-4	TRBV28	CASSSGVAKLFF	TGTGCCAGCAGTTCTGGGGTAGCAAAACTGTTTTTT
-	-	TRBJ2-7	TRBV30	CAWTGGGYEQYF	TGTGCCTGGACTGGGGGAGGCTACGAGCAGTACTTC
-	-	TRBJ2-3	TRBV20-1	CSARANRNTDTQYF	TGCAGTGCTAGGGCGAATCGAAATACAGATACGCAGTATTTT
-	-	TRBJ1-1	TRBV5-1	CASSFLKVEATEAFF	TGCGCCAGCAGCTTCCTTAAAGTTGAGGCCACTGAAGCTTTCTTT
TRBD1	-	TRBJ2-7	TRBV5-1	CASRRDSSYEQYF	TGCGCCAGCAGACGGGACAGCTCCTACGAGCAGTACTTC
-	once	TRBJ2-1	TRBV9	CASSLGGRALNEQFF	TGTGCCAGCAGCCTGGGGGGTAGGGCCCTGAATGAGCAGTTCTTC
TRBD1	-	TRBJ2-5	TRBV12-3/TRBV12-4	CASSVDRGVGETQYF	TGTGCCAGCAGCGTCGACAGGGGAGTAGGAGAGACCCAGTACTTC
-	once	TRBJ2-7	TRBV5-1	CASSLVRGMQDRVTYEQYF	TGCGCCAGCAGCTTGGTTCGGGGGATGCAAGATCGGGTCACCTACGAGCAGTACTTC
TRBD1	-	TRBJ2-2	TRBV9	CASSPTGEWAGELFF	TGTGCCAGCAGCCCGACAGGGGAATGGGCCGGGGAGCTGTTTTTT
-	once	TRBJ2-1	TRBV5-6	CASSWDVYNEQFF	TGTGCCAGCAGCTGGGACGTTTACAATGAGCAGTTCTTC
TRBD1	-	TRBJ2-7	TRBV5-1	CASSLGQGVNYEQYF	TGCGCCAGCAGCCTCGGACAGGGGGTGAACTACGAGCAGTACTTC
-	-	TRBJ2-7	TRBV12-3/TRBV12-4	CASSLDSDPYEQYF	TGTGCCAGCAGTCTAGACAGTGATCCCTACGAGCAGTACTTC
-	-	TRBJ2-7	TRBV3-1	CASSFGGSSVFEQYF	TGTGCCAGCAGCTTTGGAGGGTCATCGGTCTTCGAGCAGTACTTC
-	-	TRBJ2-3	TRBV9	CASSVIGRSTDTQYF	TGTGCCAGCAGCGTTATCGGACGGAGCACAGATACGCAGTATTTT
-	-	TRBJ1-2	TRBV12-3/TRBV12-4	CASRPVPGRKTRANYGYTF	TGTGCCAGCAGGCCTGTTCCGGGGCGAAAAACCCGAGCTAACTATGGCTACACCTTC
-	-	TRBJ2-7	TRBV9	CASSVDRVQGNEQYF	TGTGCCAGCAGCGTAGACAGAGTCCAAGGGAACGAGCAGTACTTC
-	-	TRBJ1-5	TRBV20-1	CSVIGNRDYQPQHF	TGCAGTGTAATCGGGAATCGTGATTATCAGCCCCAGCATTTT
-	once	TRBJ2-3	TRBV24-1	CATSDAGGRGRDTQYF	TGTGCCACCAGTGACGCCGGGGGTAGGGGGAGAGATACGCAGTATTTT
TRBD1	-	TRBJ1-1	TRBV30	CAWRMTGWLQAFF	TGTGCCTGGAGAATGACAGGGTGGTTGCAAGCTTTCTTT
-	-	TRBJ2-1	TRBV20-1	CSAKGSNEQFF	TGCAGTGCTAAAGGGTCCAATGAGCAGTTCTTC
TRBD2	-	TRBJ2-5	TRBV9	CASSVATILGLAGREETQYF	TGTGCCAGCAGCGTAGCTACGATACTGGGACTAGCGGGAAGAGAAGAGACCCAGTACTTC
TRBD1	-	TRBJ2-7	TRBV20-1	CSASPGTGEQYF	TGCAGTGCTAGCCCCGGGACAGGGGAACAGTACTTC
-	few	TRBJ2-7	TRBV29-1	CSVGEGSEQYF	TGCAGCGTTGGTGAGGGCTCCGAGCAGTACTTC